This TCR beta chain was found in a study of shared clonotypes between healthy human individuals (dated by TCRdb to the early 2020s). Concerning the study at large: The cohort included three men and a couple of women between 18 and 49 years of age. Blood TCR repertoires of about 5 healthy adults were deeply sequenced to estimate repertoire size and the extent of clonotype sharing between individuals. To increase sequencing depth and limit assay-specific biases, TCR repertoire library preparation and sequencing were carried out by different laboratories using diverse techniques. Leukapheresis yielded between about 0.9 and 8.9 billion PBMCs per donor. For each donor, three plates each were used for CD4 naive and CD4 memory, two plates were used for CD8 naive, and one plate was used for CD8 memory.

With regard to this clone: Its antigen has not been determined. Base qualities are not provided; no much larger clone lies one nucleotide away.

What the study reported, not specific to this receptor: Sampling was restricted to blood, and TCR repertoires in tissue are likely to differ from TCR repertoires in blood. Rarefaction of sorted-subset datasets indicated incomplete sequencing despite the large sequencing depth. Because the study included a small number of donors, the genetic and exposure-history diversity represented was limited. Higher generation probabilities were observed for clonotypes shared by all four sorted-subset donors than for non-shared clonotypes. When four donors were compared, the shared fraction of clonotypes was about 5% for naive CD4, 3.5% for naive CD8, about 2.5% for memory CD4, and less than 0.45% for memory CD8. Pairwise subsampling led to the expectation that sequencing depth would affect the degree of clonotype sharing among donors. Naive subsets generally had larger estimated clonotype richness than memory subsets.

Donors were healthy HIV-negative adults with no recently reported acute infections or vaccinations. All donors were Caucasian adults living in Nashville, Tennessee, USA. CD4+ T cells were enriched by magnetic negative selection; naive cells were then positively selected on CD45RA, and the negative fraction formed the memory subset. After blood collection by leukapheresis, PBMCs were isolated using Ficoll-Histopaque density gradient centrifugation and then cryopreserved in the vapor phase of liquid nitrogen. Purity and quantity of every magnetically sorted T cell population were checked by analytical flow cytometry. From each sorted fraction, genomic DNA was isolated and quantified by UV absorbance on a Nanodrop 2000c. Using the deep immunoSEQ assay, multiplex PCR amplified TCR CDR3 regions from genomic DNA. Extracted genomic DNA from each cell subset was distributed evenly across all wells of several immunoSEQ 96-well plates, and each plate was treated as a replicate. For sorted subsets, about 200 ng genomic DNA, equal to 30,000 or so T cell genomes, was loaded into each replicate PCR. The purified libraries were quantified using a Qubit 3.0 fluorometer, sized with a Bioanalyzer 2100, and then quantified again using the KAPA Library Quantification kit. Each immunoSEQ 96-well plate was sequenced on its own single-read 150-cycle Illumina NextSeq 550 flow cell. The authors' analysis ran thus. Because the immunoSEQ output held only junctional sequences and lacked quality scores, the filtering could not match the filtering applied to full-length reads. Sequences were annotated with PyIR, a Python wrapper for IgBLAST v1.9, using IMGT germline references to assign V/J genes and CDR3. Reads with weak V/J assignments (E-value above 1e-6), missing CDR3, stop codons, out-of-frame junctions, or ambiguous translated residues were removed. V3J clonotypes were defined by identical inferred V gene, J gene, and CDR3 amino acid sequence. To compute the percentage overlap between repertoires, the number of shared unique clonotypes was divided by the size of the smaller repertoire. Three approaches were used to assess repertoire richness: RTK rarefaction, the Chao1 estimator, and Recon v2.1 estimates of unobserved clonotypes. For all TCRbeta clonotypes obtained by the gDNA method from a handful of donors, generation probabilities were computed with OLGA. TCRdb provides this immuneACCESS table in a form limited to in-frame rearrangements. Some clones are lacking; in checked studies, under half of them reflect an unresolved V gene, and why the rest are absent is not known. V and J calls and clone size are given by that table; D and trimming were obtained from the DNA. The sample table records roughly 2.4 million clones; approximately 95% of these occur just once. In total, the top ten clones hold roughly 0.13% of the sample.

The receptor comes from a man aged 18 to 30 in good health. Specimen: naive CD4+ T cells sorted from blood. The cell subset or site label here, explained by the study, means: CD45RA+ positively selected.

The bases are TGTGCCAGCAGTCCCTATACCCGGACAGGGATCTCCTACGAGCAGTACTTC. This yields the protein CASSPYTRTGISYEQYF. The sequence links TRBV27 to TRBJ2-7, with 8 bases aligning to TRBD1. Via the germline V gene (reference sequence), CDR1 is MNHEY and CDR2 SMNVEV. Counted from cysteine to phenylalanine, this CDR3 has 17 amino acids. Of all the DNA, just the CDR3 is kept, 51 bases in frame from base 1. Compared with germline, V lacks 5 bases and J lacks 0 bases; bases without a gene match: 12.